The T cell receptor beta chain under discussion was sequenced for a study of blood T cell repertoires in COVID-19. In the study overall: Both acute and convalescent COVID-19 samples were obtained from the United States, Italy and Spain. PBMCs, B-cell-depleted T cells, or T cells were the source of the cDNA or gDNA that made up the material.

Per the original methods: Amplifying reference gene primers gave estimates of nucleated cell counts. Produced via immunoSEQ multiplex PCR; TCRdb's table is partial and in-frame only. V and J calls and clone size are copied from that table; D and trimming were computed from the DNA. The sample consists of roughly 180,000 clones, around 86% of them appearing once. The trim removed 4 bases at V and 3 bases at J, leaving 12 bases unmatched. Looked up from germline, CDR1 is MDHEN and CDR2 is SYDVKM. There are 17 residues in the CDR3. The TCR was taken from a man younger than 30 with acute or convalescent COVID-19. The sample comprised peripheral blood. The rearrangement joins TRBV28 to TRBJ1-5; 7 bases align to TRBD1. The CDR3 sequence: CASSSSRTGLYNQPQHF. CDR3 bases: TGTGCCAGCAGTTCCTCAAGGACAGGCCTATACAATCAGCCCCAGCATTTT.